A single T cell receptor beta chain is shown here with its context. The data were taken from a study of blood T cell repertoires in COVID-19. Per the germline V gene, CDR1 is LNHDA and CDR2 is SQIVND (reference sequence). The length of the CDR3 is 16 residues. V lost 5 bases to trimming and J lost 2 bases; unmatched junction nucleotides: 7. Using immunoSEQ multiplex PCR, the repertoire was profiled, and TCRdb retains in-frame clones only, with some absent. The sample carries about 110,000 clones, less than 85% recorded once. This sequence originates from an older woman with acute or convalescent COVID-19. Sequencing used peripheral blood. This chain connects TRBV19 to TRBJ2-7; 12 bases map to TRBD1. The CDR3: CASSSGTGGYTYEQYF. The CDR3 DNA reads as TGTGCCAGTAGTTCCGGGACAGGGGGCTACACCTACGAGCAGTACTTC.